Shown below are 19 T cell receptor beta chains from a single sample sequenced in a study of blood T cell repertoires in COVID-19. Profiling relied on immunoSEQ multiplex PCR, and the TCRdb table lists in-frame clones only, not all of them. The sample carries under 300,000 clones, about 80% recorded once. Material: PBMCs or T cells enriched from blood (not recorded which). Receptors were obtained from a man aged 45 to 65 who had recovered from COVID-19.

The genes are TRBV9 and TRBJ2-6; 7 positions match TRBD2. The V gene end was trimmed by 7 bases and the J gene end by 0 bases; junction bases not matched to a gene: 7. This CDR3 is 16 amino acids long. Germline-derived CDR1 and CDR2 are SGDLS and YYNGEE. DNA for the CDR3: TGTGCCAGCGCTTCGTCGGGGGGCTCTGGGGCCAACGTCCTGACTTTC. It codes for CASASSGGSGANVLTF.

The CDR3 nucleotides read TGTGCCATCAGCCTGACAGGGCCTATACCGAAACCGAACACTGAAGCTTTCTTT. Its protein is CAISLTGPIPKPNTEAFF. The rearrangement links TRBV10-3 to TRBJ1-1; TRBD1 agrees at 7 bases. Germline values: CDR1 ENHRY, CDR2 SYGVKD. CDR3 length: 18 amino acids. V lost 6 bases, J lost 1 base, and 17 bases stayed unmatched.

The chain uses TRBV29-1 and TRBJ2-1; TRBD1 might be the D (6 bases). Germline V gene lookup returns CDR1 SQVTM and CDR2 ANQGSEA. V was cut by 6 bases and J by 8 bases, with 17 bases left in between. CDR3 size: 13 residues. CDR3 bases: TGCAGCGTGGGGGACATTAGGGACGATGAGCAGTTCTTC. Protein sequence: CSVGDIRDDEQFF.

This clone was seen only a few times. The V and J genes are TRBV6-4 and TRBJ2-2, with 9 positions matching TRBD2. This CDR3 has 15 amino acids. J lost 5 bases, V lost 3 bases, and 4 bases had no gene match. In germline, CDR1 is MRHNA, CDR2 SNTAGT. CDR3 nucleotides: TGTGCCAGCAGTGAAAGCGGGGGGACTACCGGGGAGCTGTTTTTT. This encodes CASSESGGTTGELFF.

The rearrangement joins TRBV9 to TRBJ2-3, with 11 bases identical to TRBD2. V gave up 2 bases and J gave up 2 bases; unmatched junction bases: 4. This CDR3 is built from 16 residues. Germline V gene lookup returns CDR1 SGDLS and CDR2 YYNGEE. In DNA, the CDR3 is TGTGCCAGCAGCGTTGGGACTAGCGGAAACACAGATACGCAGTATTTT. Translated: CASSVGTSGNTDTQYF.

The gene calls are TRBV18 and TRBJ2-3, with 13 bases that match TRBD2. J lost 2 bases, V lost 3 bases, and 5 bases had no gene match. This CDR3 has 17 residues. Germline V gives CDR1 KGHSH, CDR2 LQKENI. DNA for the CDR3: TGTGCCAGCTCACCTCAGGGACTAGCGGGGAACACAGATACGCAGTATTTT. Encoded protein: CASSPQGLAGNTDTQYF.

J is TRBJ1-4 and V is TRBV19, with 8 positions matching TRBD1. Per the germline V gene, CDR1 is LNHDA and CDR2 is SQIVND (reference sequence). After removal of 3 bases from V and 7 bases from J, the junction contained 4 bases not matched to a gene. The CDR3 loop spans 14 amino acids. This CDR3 is CASSIRQGSEKLFF. CDR3 sequence (DNA): TGTGCCAGTAGTATCCGACAGGGGAGTGAAAAACTGTTTTTT. The full variable domain, rest sourced from reference TRBV19 and TRBJ1-4, is DGGITQSPKYLFRKEGQNVTLSCEQNLNHDAMYWYRQDPGQGLRLIYYSQIVNDFQKGDIAEGYSVSREKKESFPLTVTSAQKNPTAFYLCASSIRQGSEKLFFGSGTQLSVL.

This chain links TRBV28 with TRBJ2-7; 9 nucleotides line up with TRBD2. The junction had 6 bases not matched to a gene; V was cut back by 4 bases and J by 2 bases. The CDR3 is 15 amino acids. Germline CDR1 and CDR2: MDHEN and SYDVKM. The CDR3 nucleotides read TGTGCCAGCAGTTCCTTGGCGGGAGGGGCCTACGAGCAGTACTTC. It yields the protein CASSSLAGGAYEQYF.

This chain links TRBV7-8 with TRBJ2-7; the match to TRBD2 covers 10 bases. The junction had 7 bases not matched to a gene; V was cut back by 8 bases and J by 3 bases. Germline CDR1 is SGHVS and CDR2 is FQNEAQ. The length of the CDR3 is 14 residues. In DNA, the CDR3 is TGTGCCAGCGTATCCGGGACTAGCGACTACGAGCAGTACTTC. Protein product: CASVSGTSDYEQYF.

The chain combines TRBV5-1 with TRBJ1-3; 10 bases line up with TRBD1. The CDR3 is made up of 17 amino acids. The germline CDR1 and CDR2 sequences are SGHRS and YFSETQ. V lost 4 bases to trimming and J lost 4 bases; unmatched junction nucleotides: 11. The CDR3 spells CASSVTSGTGVGNTIYF. The DNA of the CDR3 is TGCGCCAGCAGCGTAACCTCCGGGACAGGGGTAGGAAACACCATATATTTT.

CDR3 sequence: CSKTSGDTQYF. CDR3 DNA: TGCAGCAAGACTAGCGGAGATACGCAGTATTTT. V is TRBV29-1 and J is TRBJ2-3; 9 nucleotides match TRBD2. J lost 5 bases, V lost 8 bases, and 2 bases had no gene match. This CDR3 region has 11 residues. Germline CDR1 and CDR2: SQVTM and ANQGSEA.

This sequence joins TRBV27 and TRBJ2-2, with 9 bases matching TRBD1. CDR3 size: 16 residues. V was pared by 6 bases and J by 1 base, with 6 bases of the junction left unmatched. The germline CDR1 and CDR2 sequences are MNHEY and SMNVEV (reference sequence). The CDR3 reads CASSLAGQGNTGELFF. The CDR3 region has the DNA TGTGCCAGCAGCCTTGCGGGACAGGGGAACACCGGGGAGCTGTTTTTT.

The sample holds one count of this clone. The chain links TRBV3-1 (or the pseudogene TRBV3-2) to TRBJ2-5; TRBD1 agrees at 8 bases. Germline V gene data show CDR1 as LGHDT and CDR2 as YNNKEL (reference sequence). V trimming: 4 bases; J trimming: 5 bases; junction bases outside the gene matches: 6. This CDR3 is built from 14 residues. The CDR3 spells CASSLRTGIETQYF. The CDR3 DNA sequence: TGTGCCAGCAGCCTCCGGACAGGGATCGAGACCCAGTACTTC.

Turning to this clone: Additional DNA sequences in this sample encode the identical CDR3. In DNA, the CDR3 is TGTGCCAGCAGCGTTGGGACAGGGGGCTTTGGCTACACCTTC. Translated, it gives CASSVGTGGFGYTF. The V gene is TRBV9, the J gene TRBJ1-2; TRBD1 aligns across 12 bases. Germline V gene lookup returns CDR1 SGDLS and CDR2 YYNGEE. Germline trimming cut 2 bases from V and 7 bases from J; bases unmatched to any gene: 3. There are 14 residues in the CDR3. The full variable domain, rest sourced from reference TRBV9 and TRBJ1-2, is DSGVTQTPKHLITATGQRVTLRCSPRSGDLSVYWYQQSLDQGLQFLIQYYNGEERAKGNILERFSAQQFPDLHSELNLSSLELGDSALYFCASSVGTGGFGYTFGSGTRLTVV.

The chain recombines TRBV27 with TRBJ1-1; 9 bases agree with TRBD1. Germline V gene lookup returns CDR1 MNHEY and CDR2 SMNVEV (reference sequence). With 4 bases clipped from V and 1 base from J, the junction kept 1 base outside the gene matches. The CDR3 covers 14 residues. CDR3 in amino acids: CASSSDRGNTEAFF. The CDR3 DNA reads as TGTGCCAGCAGTTCGGACAGGGGGAACACTGAAGCTTTCTTT.

V and J are TRBV18 and TRBJ1-1, with 9 bases fitting TRBD1. The germline gives CDR1 KGHSH, CDR2 LQKENI. Germline trimming cut 3 bases from V and 8 bases from J; bases unmatched to any gene: 10. This CDR3 region has 15 residues. The CDR3 nucleotides are TGTGCCAGCTCACCTACAGGGGGCCCCCATGGGGAAGCTTTCTTT. As protein: CASSPTGGPHGEAFF.

The table lists this clone with a count of one. J is TRBJ2-1 and V is TRBV7-9; possibly TRBD2 for D (6 bases). The CDR3 contains 13 residues. Deletions cut 2 bases from V and 7 bases from J, with 9 bases between. Germline V lookup: CDR1 SEHNR, CDR2 FQNEAQ (reference sequence). The CDR3 reads CASSLTGENEQFF. The CDR3 DNA reads TGTGCCAGCAGCTTAACGGGGGAAAATGAGCAGTTCTTC.

CDR3 protein: CASSAWRGGTTGELFF. CDR3 nucleotides: TGCGCCAGCAGTGCCTGGAGAGGCGGGACCACCGGGGAGCTGTTTTTT. This chain uses TRBV10-1 with TRBJ2-2; perhaps TRBD2 as D (6 bases). Between the trimmed V and J ends, which lost 4 bases and 4 bases, there was a span of 16 bases. Germline V gene lookup returns CDR1 WNHNN and CDR2 SYGVQD (reference sequence). The CDR3 extends over 16 amino acids.

This sequence joins TRBV28 and TRBJ2-6; the D gene is possibly TRBD2 (7 bases). Germline-derived CDR1 and CDR2 are MDHEN and SYDVKM. This CDR3 has 16 residues. Trimming took off 6 bases at V and 2 bases at J, with 14 bases between the two ends. The CDR3 protein is CASSIKGGAGANVLTF. The CDR3 bases are TGTGCCAGCAGCATTAAGGGGGGGGCTGGGGCCAACGTCCTGACTTTC. The variable domain in full, with the rest retrieved from reference TRBV28 and TRBJ2-6, is DVKVTQSSRYLVKRTGEKVFLECVQDMDHENMFWYRQDPGLGLRLIYFSYDVKMKEKGDIPEGYSVSREKKERFSLILESASTNQTSMYLCASSIKGGAGANVLTFGAGSRLTVL.